One and the same sample provided the 29 T cell receptor beta chains below, sequenced in a study of blood T cells in healthy people across ages. Primed by a sample-barcoded 5' primer and a J-beta primer mix, a second PCR proceeded for 7 to 11 cycles. MiXCR, run by TCRdb on the 5' RACE reads, gives a single entry per CDR3 protein. Among some 1.5 million distinct CDR3 sequences listed, 25% to 30% were seen once. Material: blood. The receptor source for this set is a woman in her twenties or thirties in good health.

This clonotype has only a few counts. This chain connects TRBV5-5 to TRBJ2-7; D gene uncertain. V lost 3 bases and J 8 bases, leaving 18 bases between the germline ends. From germline, CDR1 is SGHKS and CDR2 YYEKEE (reference sequence). This CDR3 is 14 amino acids long. The CDR3 bases are TGTGCCAGCAGCTCAGACCCCCTGACGGGTCAGCAGTACTTC. This codes for CASSSDPLTGQQYF.

Concerning this clonotype itself: One end of the junction fails to match germline, which may point to a read error. The V call is TRBV2, the J call TRBJ1-4; weak D call: TRBD1 (6 bases). CDR1 is SNHLY and CDR2 is FYNNEI in the germline V gene. The CDR3 consists of 15 residues. CDR3 region: CASRGQTATNEKLVF. As DNA, the CDR3 is TGTGCCAGCAGAGGACAGACTGCAACTAATGAAAAACTGGTTTTT.

This clonotype came up a few times. The chain combines TRBV15 with TRBJ2-1; D not certain. The V gene lost 0 bases and the J gene lost 1 base, with 7 bases spanning the gap. Germline V CDR1 and CDR2: LNHNV, YYDKDF (reference sequence). The CDR3 has 15 amino acids. CDR3 nucleotides: TGTGCCACCAGCAGAGACCGGGTATCCTACAATGAGCAGTTCTTC. Amino acid sequence: CATSRDRVSYNEQFF.

This chain joins TRBV24-1 and TRBJ2-1; D unclear. From germline, CDR1 is KGHDR and CDR2 SFDVKD. The ends were cut back, 6 bases at V and 8 bases at J, with 16 bases in the middle. The length of the CDR3 is 14 residues. The CDR3, as DNA: TGTGCCACCAGTTCTTCCCGTAAGGACGATGAGCAGTTCTTC. Amino acids: CATSSSRKDDEQFF.

A few counts support this clonotype. The CDR3 spells CASSFDFIAKNIQYF. CDR3 coding DNA: TGTGCCAGCAGCTTTGACTTTATAGCCAAAAACATTCAGTACTTC. V usage is TRBV7-2 and J usage is TRBJ2-4; D is unclear. CDR3 length: 15 amino acids. V lost 3 bases and J lost 0, with 9 bases in between. Germline CDR1 reads SGHTA; CDR2 reads FQGNSA. Supplemented by reference TRBV7-2 and TRBJ2-4, the full variable domain reads GAGVSQSPSNKVTEKGKDVELRCDPISGHTALYWYRQSLGQGLEFLIYFQGNSAPDKSGLPSDRFSAERTGGSVSTLTIQRTQQEDSAVYLCASSFDFIAKNIQYFGAGTRLSVL.

The chain employs TRBV6-7 and TRBJ1-2, with D tentatively TRBD1 (6 bases). TRBV6-7 falls under the ORF class, with uncertain function. The CDR3 contains 12 residues. V was shortened by 6 bases and J by 9 bases, with 14 bases between the two germline ends. The DNA of the CDR3 is TGTGCCAGCAGCCTCAGGGGACGAAGCTACACCTTC. Its translation is CASSLRGRSYTF.

The rearrangement links TRBV9 to TRBJ2-1; tentatively, D is TRBD1 (6 bases). Trimming left V 0 bases short and J 0 bases short, with 7 bases between. Per the germline V gene, CDR1 is SGDLS and CDR2 is YYNGEE. The CDR3 sequence is 15 residues long. In DNA, the CDR3 is TGTGCCAGCAGCGTAGAGGGGGACTCCTACAATGAGCAGTTCTTC. It encodes CASSVEGDSYNEQFF.

The rearrangement joins TRBV3-1 to TRBJ2-1; the D gene is possibly TRBD2 (6 bases). The germline CDR1 and CDR2 sequences are LGHDT and YNNKEL (reference sequence). V lost 0 bases, J lost 6 bases, and 12 bases lay in between. The CDR3 loop spans 15 amino acids. CDR3 loop: CASSQDELARNEQFF. The CDR3 coding sequence is TGTGCCAGCAGCCAAGATGAACTAGCTCGCAATGAGCAGTTCTTC.

This clonotype was counted a few times. The V and J genes are TRBV20-1 and TRBJ2-3; D is uncertain. CDR3 size: 14 residues. V was shortened by 0 bases and J by 1 base, with 8 bases between the two germline ends. Looked up from germline, CDR1 is DFQATT and CDR2 is SNEGSKA (reference sequence). CDR3 region: CSAREMKGTDTQYF. CDR3 bases: TGCAGTGCTAGAGAGATGAAGGGCACAGATACGCAGTATTTT.

This clonotype was seen repeatedly, ten times or more. This chain joins TRBV28 and TRBJ2-5; D not resolved. Trimming cost V 6 bases and J 5 bases, with 16 bases left between them. The CDR3 runs 14 residues. Germline V CDR1 and CDR2: MDHEN, SYDVKM. Here the CDR3 DNA reads TGTGCCAGCAGCCCACCCGTGGTCAGGGAGACCCAGTACTTC. Translation gives CASSPPVVRETQYF. Looking up the rest from reference TRBV28 and TRBJ2-5 gives the full variable domain: DVKVTQSSRYLVKRTGEKVFLECVQDMDHENMFWYRQDPGLGLRLIYFSYDVKMKEKGDIPEGYSVSREKKERFSLILESASTNQTSMYLCASSPPVVRETQYFGPGTRLLVL.

This clonotype has just a few counts. The chain joins TRBV6-2 or TRBV6-3 to TRBJ1-5; D is perhaps TRBD1 (5 bases). There are 13 residues in the CDR3. V lost 5 bases to trimming and J lost 9 bases, with 14 bases between them. CDR1 is MNHEY, CDR2 SVGEGT, per germline. CDR3 residues: CASSPLLGGPQHF. The CDR3, as DNA: TGTGCCAGCAGTCCGTTGCTTGGGGGGCCCCAGCATTTT.

Regarding this clonotype: Because the CDR3 is missing its conserved closing phenylalanine or tryptophan, this is likely a read error. The chain employs TRBV12-3 or TRBV12-4 and TRBJ2-3, with D unclear. The CDR3 covers 14 residues. The CDR3 coding sequence is TGTGCCGGCAGTTTAAGAGCGAGCACAGATACGCAGTATTCT. This codes for CAGSLRASTDTQYS.

This rearrangement joins TRBV10-3 to TRBJ2-3; D not certain. The germline CDR1 and CDR2 sequences are ENHRY and SYGVKD. Between the trimmed V and J ends, which lost 0 bases and 3 bases, there was a span of 10 bases. This CDR3 region has 15 residues. CDR3: CAISESIVGTDTQYF. The CDR3 DNA sequence: TGTGCCATCAGTGAGTCGATCGTTGGAACAGATACGCAGTATTTT.

This clonotype was detected a few times. The chain couples TRBV5-5 to TRBJ2-7; D ambiguous. The V end was cut by 0 bases, the J end by 3 bases, with 13 bases between. The CDR3 contains 15 residues. Germline V gene lookup returns CDR1 SGHKS and CDR2 YYEKEE (reference sequence). The DNA for the CDR3 is TGTGCCAGCAGCTTGGCCCTGCCGACGTTCTACGAGCAGTACTTC. It specifies CASSLALPTFYEQYF.

The V call is TRBV3-1, the J call TRBJ1-1; D unclear. Between the trimmed V and J ends, which lost 0 bases and 4 bases, there was a span of 9 bases. This CDR3 spans 14 amino acids. The V gene's germline CDR1 is LGHDT and CDR2 YNNKEL (reference sequence). CDR3 protein: CASSQDWAGTEAFF. In nucleotides, the CDR3 is TGTGCCAGCAGCCAAGATTGGGCGGGCACTGAAGCTTTCTTT.

This clonotype was observed a few times. The chain is built from TRBV2 and TRBJ1-2; a possible D gene is TRBD1 (6 bases). V shed 8 bases and J shed 0 bases, with 10 bases lying between them. This CDR3 has 13 residues. CDR1 is SNHLY, CDR2 FYNNEI, per germline. In DNA form, the CDR3 reads TGTGCCAGCCATGGACAGACTAACTATGGCTACACCTTC. Translated, it gives CASHGQTNYGYTF.

This chain uses TRBV7-9 with TRBJ2-1, with 10 bases fitting TRBD2. Germline V CDR1 and CDR2: SEHNR, FQNEAQ (reference sequence). The CDR3 is made up of 18 amino acids. V trimming: 3 bases; J trimming: 4 bases; junction bases outside the gene matches: 12. DNA for the CDR3: TGTGCCAGCAGCTTTTCGGGTAGCGGGGGGTCCATATACAATGAGCAGTTCTTC. Residues: CASSFSGSGGSIYNEQFF.

This clonotype has a count of ten or more. This sequence joins TRBV20-1 and TRBJ2-6, with TRBD1 matching 8 bases. V dropped 1 base and J dropped 4; count of bases not matched to a gene: 3. The CDR3 runs 15 residues. Per germline, CDR1 DFQATT and CDR2 SNEGSKA (reference sequence). CDR3 DNA: TGCAGTGCTAGAGGGACAGGGACAGGGGCCAACGTCCTGACTTTC. This sequence encodes CSARGTGTGANVLTF.

This clonotype was seen repeatedly, ten times or more. Germline is not matched at one junction end, which may reflect a read error. The chain has TRBV7-3 and TRBJ2-1, with D possibly TRBD2 on 5 matching bases. CDR3 length: 14 residues. Germline V CDR1 and CDR2: SGHTA, FQGTGA. CDR3 sequence: CASSTEGSNNEQFF. The CDR3 DNA sequence: TGTGCCAGCAGTACAGAGGGCTCCAACAATGAGCAGTTCTTC.

This clonotype appeared a few times. J is TRBJ1-6 and V is TRBV7-3; a weak D match, TRBD1 (6 bases). The V gene's germline CDR1 is SGHTA and CDR2 FQGTGA. The CDR3 spans 13 residues. The V end lost 5 bases, the J end lost 8 bases, and 10 bases lay between the germline ends. The CDR3 loop is CASSRGAHSPLHF. CDR3 coding DNA: TGTGCCAGCAGCAGGGGGGCCCATTCACCCCTCCACTTT.

The CDR3 DNA reads TGTGCCAGCAGCTTAGGAGTTCTGGGGGAGACTGAAGCTTTCTTT. It is translated as CASSLGVLGETEAFF. V gene TRBV7-2 combines with J gene TRBJ1-1; D may be TRBD1 (5 bases). The CDR3 is 15 amino acids. Trimming left V 1 base short and J 5 bases short, with 14 bases between. Germline CDR1 is SGHTA and CDR2 is FQGNSA. The full variable domain, rest sourced from reference TRBV7-2 and TRBJ1-1, is GAGVSQSPSNKVTEKGKDVELRCDPISGHTALYWYRQSLGQGLEFLIYFQGNSAPDKSGLPSDRFSAERTGGSVSTLTIQRTQQEDSAVYLCASSLGVLGETEAFFGQGTRLTVV.

The chain joins TRBV18 to TRBJ2-5; D is possibly TRBD2 (5 bases). The J call may be incorrect, as the DNA end agrees better with TRBJ2-7. Germline V gives CDR1 KGHSH, CDR2 LQKENI. The CDR3 has 12 residues. This CDR3 is CASSPESGEQYF. The DNA for the CDR3 is TGTGCCAGCTCACCTGAGAGCGGCGAGCAGTACTTC.

The chain has TRBV6-2 or TRBV6-3 and TRBJ2-5; D is unresolved. From germline, CDR1 is MNHEY and CDR2 SVGEGT. With 5 bases removed from V and 5 bases from J, the gap between germline ends came to 12 bases. This CDR3 is built from 13 residues. CDR3 protein: CASSENQRETQYF. For the CDR3, the DNA is TGTGCCAGCAGTGAGAACCAACGGGAGACCCAGTACTTC.

This clonotype showed up just a few times. The V gene is TRBV10-2, the J gene TRBJ2-1; TRBD2 is a possible D gene (6 bases). Germline CDR1 reads WSHSY; CDR2 reads SAAADI. Deletions cut 6 bases from V and 5 bases from J, with 17 bases between. This CDR3 spans 15 amino acids. Here the CDR3 DNA reads TGCGCCAGCAGAGAGGGCGGGGCTCCGAACAATGAGCAGTTCTTC. The encoded protein is CASREGGAPNNEQFF.

The genes are TRBV9 and TRBJ2-3; 7 bases line up with TRBD2. CDR1 and CDR2 (germline): SGDLS, YYNGEE. This CDR3 is built from 15 residues. J gave up 2 bases and V 4 bases, and 7 bases lay outside the gene matches. The CDR3 DNA reads as TGTGCCAGCAGCCCCGACGGGACTACCACAGATACGCAGTATTTT. Its translation is CASSPDGTTTDTQYF.

CDR3 in DNA: TGTGCCAGCAGCCAAGATAGGACTAGCGGCAGCTCCTACGAGCAGTACTTC. It encodes CASSQDRTSGSSYEQYF. This chain joins TRBV3-1 and TRBJ2-7; 10 nucleotides agree with TRBD2. V shed 0 bases and J 0 bases; nucleotides not matched to a gene: 5. Germline V CDR1 and CDR2: LGHDT, YNNKEL (reference sequence). The CDR3 runs to 17 residues.

The chain uses TRBV12-3 or TRBV12-4 and TRBJ1-1, with D possibly matching TRBD1 (6 bases). The CDR3 consists of 17 residues. V gave up 5 bases and J gave up 0 bases, with 19 bases separating them. The DNA of the CDR3 is TGTGCCAGCAGTCAGGGGCTCCGGGGGGGGGTGAACACTGAAGCTTTCTTT. This sequence encodes CASSQGLRGGVNTEAFF.

This clonotype appeared a few times. The junction does not match germline at one end; this may be a read error. The V and J genes are TRBV9 and TRBJ2-1, with D unclear. CDR1 SGDLS and CDR2 YYNGEE come from the germline V gene. This CDR3 has 14 residues. The CDR3, as DNA: TGCGCCAGCAGCGAGCCAAATGGGTACAATGAGCAGTTCTTC. As protein: CASSEPNGYNEQFF.

The V gene is TRBV28, the J gene TRBJ1-5; 7 nucleotides agree with TRBD1. The trim removed 6 bases at V and 7 bases at J, leaving 6 bases unmatched. CDR3 size: 13 residues. Per the germline V gene, CDR1 is MDHEN and CDR2 is SYDVKM. CDR3 coding DNA: TGTGCCAGCAGGAAGACAGGGCGGCAGCCCCAGCATTTT. Residues: CASRKTGRQPQHF.